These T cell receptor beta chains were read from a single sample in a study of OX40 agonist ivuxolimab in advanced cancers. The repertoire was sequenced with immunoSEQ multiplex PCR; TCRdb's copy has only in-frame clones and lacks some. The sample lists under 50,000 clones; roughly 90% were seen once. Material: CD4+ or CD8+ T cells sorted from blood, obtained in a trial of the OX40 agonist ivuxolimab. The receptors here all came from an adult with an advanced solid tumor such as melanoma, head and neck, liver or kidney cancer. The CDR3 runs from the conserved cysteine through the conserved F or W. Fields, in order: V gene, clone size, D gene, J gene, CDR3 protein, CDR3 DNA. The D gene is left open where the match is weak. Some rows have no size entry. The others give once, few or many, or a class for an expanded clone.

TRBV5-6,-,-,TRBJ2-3,CASSRGLADTQYF,TGTGCCAGCAGCAGGGGACTCGCAGATACGCAGTATTTT
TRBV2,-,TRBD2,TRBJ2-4,CASREGGSGSPDWAVAKNIQYF,TGTGCCAGCCGGGAGGGGGGTAGCGGGAGCCCCGACTGGGCCGTGGCCAAAAACATTCAGTACTTC
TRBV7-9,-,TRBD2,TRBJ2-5,CASSLASGRETQYF,TGTGCCAGCAGCTTGGCTAGCGGGAGAGAGACCCAGTACTTC
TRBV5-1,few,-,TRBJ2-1,CASSLRDTYNEQFF,TGCGCCAGCAGCTTGCGGGACACCTACAATGAGCAGTTCTTC
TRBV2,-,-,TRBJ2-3,CASSETPARTDTQYF,TGTGCCAGCAGTGAAACCCCGGCCCGTACAGATACGCAGTATTTT
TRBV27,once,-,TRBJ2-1,CASSFYLGNNEQFF,TGTGCCAGCAGTTTCTACCTAGGGAACAATGAGCAGTTCTTC
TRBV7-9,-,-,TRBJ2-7,CASSSTGTVGNEQYF,TGTGCCAGCAGCTCGACGGGCACGGTGGGTAACGAGCAGTACTTC
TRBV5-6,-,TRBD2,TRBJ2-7,CASSSGLAGAEQYF,TGTGCCAGCAGCTCCGGACTAGCGGGGGCCGAGCAGTACTTC
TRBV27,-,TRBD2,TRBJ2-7,CASRLGLAAYEQYF,TGTGCCAGCAGGCTTGGACTAGCGGCCTACGAGCAGTACTTC
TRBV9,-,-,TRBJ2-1,CASSVGSDEQFF,TGTGCCAGCAGCGTAGGTAGCGATGAGCAGTTCTTC
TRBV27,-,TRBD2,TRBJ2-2,CASSLSASGRANTGELFF,TGTGCCAGCTCCCTCTCGGCTAGCGGGAGGGCGAACACCGGGGAGCTGTTTTTT
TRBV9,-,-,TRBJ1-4,CASIGTNEKLFF,TGTGCCAGCATAGGTACTAATGAAAAACTGTTTTTT
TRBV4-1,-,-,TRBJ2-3,CASSQEGLSRTSTDTQYF,TGCGCCAGCAGCCAAGAGGGTCTATCCCGGACCAGCACAGATACGCAGTATTTT
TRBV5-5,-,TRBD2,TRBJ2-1,CASSWEGSSYNEQFF,TGTGCCAGCAGTTGGGAGGGTTCCTCCTACAATGAGCAGTTCTTC
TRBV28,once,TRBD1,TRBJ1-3,CASSDRQGWRNTIYF,TGTGCCAGCAGCGATCGACAGGGCTGGCGAAACACCATATATTTT
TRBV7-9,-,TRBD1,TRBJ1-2,CASQGGTGRYTF,TGTGCCAGCCAAGGCGGGACAGGGCGTTACACCTTC
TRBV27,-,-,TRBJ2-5,CASGWGGRETQYF,TGTGCCAGCGGGTGGGGGGGGCGAGAGACCCAGTACTTC
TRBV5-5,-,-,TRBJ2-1,CASSLGIQEQFF,TGTGCCAGCAGCTTGGGAATCCAGGAGCAGTTCTTC
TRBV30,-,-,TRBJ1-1,CAWSEQGLTTEAFF,TGTGCCTGGAGTGAACAGGGTTTGACGACTGAAGCTTTCTTT
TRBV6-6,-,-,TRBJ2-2,CASSLHPTGELFF,TGTGCCAGCAGCCTTCATCCGACCGGGGAGCTGTTTTTT